Presented here are 15 T cell receptor beta chains from one specimen sequenced in a study of blood T cell repertoires in COVID-19. This table comes from immunoSEQ multiplex PCR, and its TCRdb copy is limited to in-frame clones, with some not included. The sample includes fewer than 25,000 clones, 70% to 90% of them seen just once. Material for sequencing was peripheral blood. The receptors were sampled from a human donor in a cohort sampled during active COVID-19.

The chain recombines TRBV7-6 with TRBJ1-1; the D gene is possibly TRBD1 (6 bases). V lost 0 bases and J lost 8, with 7 bases in between. Germline lookup yields CDR1 SGHVS and CDR2 FNYEAQ. This CDR3 comprises 12 residues. The CDR3 coding sequence is TGTGCCAGCAGCTTAGCGCAGGGGGAAGCTTTCTTT. Its translation is CASSLAQGEAFF. Supplemented by reference TRBV7-6 and TRBJ1-1, the full variable domain reads GAGVSQSPRYKVTKRGQDVALRCDPISGHVSLYWYRQALGQGPEFLTYFNYEAQQDKSGLPNDRFSAERPEGSISTLTIQRTEQRDSAMYRCASSLAQGEAFFGQGTRLTVV.

V gene TRBV28 combines with J gene TRBJ1-2; TRBD1 matches at 11 bases. There are 15 residues in the CDR3. V shed 5 bases, J shed 4 bases, and the junction held 6 bases outside the gene matches. Germline loops: CDR1 MDHEN, CDR2 SYDVKM. The CDR3 DNA follows: TGTGCCAGCAGTGTCCGGGACAGGGGGATCTATGGCTACACCTTC. Its protein is CASSVRDRGIYGYTF.

This clone came up once. The CDR3 loop reads CAWSVDPGANYGYTF. The CDR3 nucleotides read TGTGCCTGGAGTGTAGATCCAGGGGCTAACTATGGCTACACCTTC. The chain carries TRBV30 and TRBJ1-2, with D perhaps TRBD1 (6 bases). The CDR3 is 15 amino acids. Germline assignment: CDR1 GTSNPN and CDR2 SVGIG (reference sequence). V was cut by 0 bases and J by 0 bases, with 11 bases left in between.

The chain is built from TRBV30 and TRBJ1-6; 9 bases align to TRBD1. Germline assignment: CDR1 GTSNPN and CDR2 SVGIG (reference sequence). The CDR3 extends over 15 amino acids. The J segment lost 9 bases and the V segment lost 0 bases, leaving 6 bases of the junction unmatched. DNA of the CDR3: TGTGCCTGGAGTGTATGGAGGGACAGGGTTTCACCCCTCCACTTT. Translating it yields CAWSVWRDRVSPLHF.

The CDR3 sequence: CASTNLGRHEQYF. The CDR3 DNA follows: TGTGCCAGCACCAACCTAGGGAGACACGAGCAGTACTTC. The chain recombines TRBV28 with TRBJ2-7; D might be TRBD2 (5 bases). Deletions cut 7 bases from V and 5 bases from J, with 15 bases between. The V gene's germline CDR1 is MDHEN and CDR2 SYDVKM. This CDR3 comprises 13 residues.

By frequency in the sample, this clone is medium-sized. J is TRBJ2-7 and V is TRBV21-1; the D call in the table, TRBD2, was not verified against the DNA. TRBV21-1 is a pseudogene locus. The CDR3 covers 14 residues. CDR3 region: CASSKLGGGFEQYF. In DNA form, the CDR3 reads TGTGCCAGCAGCAAATTGGGTGGGGGGTTTGAGCAGTACTTC.

The chain uses TRBV11-2 and TRBJ2-7; a weak D match, TRBD2 (5 bases). CDR1 and CDR2 (germline): SGHAT, FQNNGV. The CDR3 sequence is 15 residues long. Trimming removed 2 bases at V and 3 bases at J, with 14 bases between. The DNA of the CDR3 is TGTGCCAGCAGCTTACAAGCGGAAAACTACTACGAGCAGTACTTC. Residues: CASSLQAENYYEQYF.

Only one count was recorded for this clone. The chain is built from TRBV29-1 and TRBJ2-6; the D gene is possibly TRBD1 (5 bases). Deletions cut 6 bases from V and 0 bases from J, with 12 bases between. Germline assignment: CDR1 SQVTM and CDR2 ANQGSEA. The CDR3 is made up of 15 amino acids. The CDR3 spells CSVLTDNSGANVLTF. In nucleotides, the CDR3 is TGCAGCGTCTTGACAGACAACTCTGGGGCCAACGTCCTGACTTTC.

The rearrangement links TRBV11-2 to TRBJ1-1; D call uncertain. CDR3 length: 13 amino acids. Looked up from germline, CDR1 is SGHAT and CDR2 is FQNNGV. The V gene lost 3 bases and the J gene lost 3 bases, with 8 bases spanning the gap. CDR3 in amino acids: CASSFSEDTEAFF. The CDR3 coding sequence is TGTGCCAGCAGCTTCTCAGAAGACACTGAAGCTTTCTTT.

As to this clone: Other nucleotide sequences from this sample produce the same CDR3. V usage is TRBV12-3 or TRBV12-4 and J usage is TRBJ2-2; a possible D gene is TRBD2 (6 bases). The V end lost 3 bases, the J end lost 4 bases, and 6 bases lay between the germline ends. The CDR3 runs 13 residues. The CDR3 bases are TGTGCCAGCAGTTTCGGGGGCACCGGGGAGCTGTTTTTT. Translation gives CASSFGGTGELFF.

The V and J genes are TRBV11-3 and TRBJ2-3; TRBD1 is a possible D gene (6 bases). Trimming removed 3 bases at V and 5 bases at J, with 15 bases between. CDR3 length equals 15 residues. The V gene's germline CDR1 is SGHNT and CDR2 YENEEA. The CDR3 loop reads CASSFGNRDGDTQYF. Here the CDR3 DNA reads TGTGCCAGCAGCTTCGGTAACAGGGACGGAGATACGCAGTATTTT. The full variable domain, completed using reference TRBV11-3 and TRBJ2-3, is EAGVVQSPRYKIIEKKQPVAFWCNPISGHNTLYWYLQNLGQGPELLIRYENEEAVDDSQLPKDRFSAERLKGVDSTLKIQPAELGDSAVYLCASSFGNRDGDTQYFGPGTRLTVL.

This chain joins TRBV4-1 and TRBJ2-1; D remains unclear. Trimming pared 3 bases from V and 0 bases from J, leaving 15 bases between. CDR1 is MGHRA, CDR2 YSYEKL, per germline. The CDR3 length is 17 residues. The CDR3 reads CASSHSLGASSYNEQFF. Here the CDR3 DNA reads TGCGCCAGCAGCCATTCCTTGGGCGCCAGCTCCTACAATGAGCAGTTCTTC.

This chain joins TRBV15 and TRBJ2-2; D is uncertain. This CDR3 contains 17 residues. CDR1 is LNHNV, CDR2 YYDKDF, per germline (reference sequence). The V end lost 1 base, the J end lost 1 base, and 13 bases lay between the germline ends. The CDR3 here is CATSRAVLKRNTGELFF. CDR3 coding DNA: TGTGCCACCAGCAGAGCGGTATTAAAGCGGAACACCGGGGAGCTGTTTTTT.

DNA of the CDR3: TGTGCCAGCAGTGATCCACAGGGGTTAAACTATGGCTACACCTTC. This codes for CASSDPQGLNYGYTF. The chain couples TRBV6-1 to TRBJ1-2; 7 positions agree with TRBD1. The germline CDR1 and CDR2 sequences are MNHNS and SASEGT. This CDR3 has 15 amino acids. The junction had 6 bases not matched to a gene; V was cut back by 3 bases and J by 2 bases.

This chain joins TRBV28 and TRBJ1-6, with D possibly TRBD1 on 5 matching bases. The CDR3 runs 14 residues. V lost 5 bases and J 8 bases, leaving 13 bases between the germline ends. Germline V gene data show CDR1 as MDHEN and CDR2 as SYDVKM. The CDR3: CASSRIQGYSPLHF. CDR3 DNA: TGTGCCAGCAGTCGAATTCAGGGCTATTCACCCCTCCACTTT.